These 18 T cell receptor beta chains share one sample of origin, sequenced in a study of blood T cell repertoires in COVID-19. Sequenced by immunoSEQ multiplex PCR; TCRdb stores in-frame clones only, minus some. The sample holds more than 80,000 clones, around 76% seen once. The sequenced material came from peripheral blood. These receptors came from a woman of 80 years or more with active or convalescent COVID-19.

The chain links TRBV5-1 to TRBJ1-5, with 9 bases matching TRBD1. The CDR3 has 17 amino acids. Trimming took 10 bases from V and 7 from J; bases not matched to a gene: 21. Germline V CDR1 and CDR2: SGHRS, YFSETQ. This chain's CDR3 is CAGVCPALDRGEQPQHF. The CDR3 DNA reads TGCGCCGGGGTTTGCCCGGCACTGGACAGGGGAGAACAGCCCCAGCATTTT.

V is TRBV5-1 and J is TRBJ2-3; TRBD2 agrees at 8 bases. V gave up 0 bases and J gave up 6 bases; unmatched junction bases: 9. The germline CDR1 and CDR2 sequences are SGHRS and YFSETQ. CDR3 length equals 16 residues. DNA of the CDR3: TGCGCCAGCAGCTTGGGCCGGGGGGGCCTTGGGGATACGCAGTATTTT. It specifies CASSLGRGGLGDTQYF.

In its sample, this clone was seen a few times. The chain recombines TRBV9 with TRBJ2-3; no firm D call. The germline CDR1 and CDR2 sequences are SGDLS and YYNGEE. V lost 5 bases and J lost 2, with 24 bases in between. This CDR3 spans 18 amino acids. The CDR3 region has the DNA TGTGCCAGCAGTGCCTCCATAGCTTACCGCCTCAACACAGATACGCAGTATTTT. This translates into CASSASIAYRLNTDTQYF.

The genes are TRBV7-2 and TRBJ2-1; maybe TRBD2 (5 bases). Trimming shortened V by 7 bases and J by 0 bases, and 16 bases separated the two germline ends. The germline V gene has CDR1 SGHTA and CDR2 FQGNSA. The CDR3 is made up of 16 amino acids. The CDR3 region has the DNA TGTGCCAGCACCCCCGGAGGACGGCTCTCCTACAATGAGCAGTTCTTC. Translated: CASTPGGRLSYNEQFF.

The V gene is TRBV7-2, the J gene TRBJ1-5; D is ambiguous. The V end was cut by 2 bases, the J end by 9 bases, with 11 bases between. The CDR3 is 13 amino acids. The germline V gene has CDR1 SGHTA and CDR2 FQGNSA. CDR3 loop: CASSLIGESPQHF. CDR3 in DNA: TGTGCCAGCAGCTTAATTGGGGAGTCGCCCCAGCATTTT. Filled out from reference TRBV7-2 and TRBJ1-5, the complete variable domain reads GAGVSQSPSNKVTEKGKDVELRCDPISGHTALYWYRQSLGQGLEFLIYFQGNSAPDKSGLPSDRFSAERTGGSVSTLTIQRTQQEDSAVYLCASSLIGESPQHFGDGTRLSIL.

This clone was seen many times. This chain links TRBV28 with TRBJ2-7; 7 bases fit TRBD1. CDR3 length: 13 residues. The germline gives CDR1 MDHEN, CDR2 SYDVKM. The V and J ends lost 6 bases and 3 bases, in that order; junction bases with no gene match: 5. The CDR3 DNA follows: TGTGCCAGCAGGGGGACAGAGAGCTACGAGCAGTACTTC. The encoded protein is CASRGTESYEQYF. Looking up the rest from reference TRBV28 and TRBJ2-7 gives the full variable domain: DVKVTQSSRYLVKRTGEKVFLECVQDMDHENMFWYRQDPGLGLRLIYFSYDVKMKEKGDIPEGYSVSREKKERFSLILESASTNQTSMYLCASRGTESYEQYFGPGTRLTVT.

The V call is TRBV6-5, the J call TRBJ2-5, with a tentative D call TRBD2 (6 bases). V was trimmed by 2 bases and J by 2 bases, leaving 6 bases between them. CDR3 length: 13 residues. Germline V gene lookup returns CDR1 MNHEY and CDR2 SVGAGI. In DNA, the CDR3 is TGTGCCAGCAGTTACGGGGGGCAAGAGACCCAGTACTTC. It is translated as CASSYGGQETQYF.

The rearrangement links TRBV9 to TRBJ2-1; D is perhaps TRBD2 (5 bases). Germline V gene lookup returns CDR1 SGDLS and CDR2 YYNGEE. V lost 3 bases to trimming and J lost 8 bases, with 12 bases between them. The CDR3 sequence is 13 residues long. CDR3 residues: CASSAGVGDEQFF. Written as DNA, the CDR3 is TGTGCCAGCAGCGCCGGGGTTGGGGATGAGCAGTTCTTC.

V and J are TRBV6-5 and TRBJ1-1, with D possibly being TRBD1 (6 bases). Germline CDR1 and CDR2: MNHEY and SVGAGI. V dropped 10 bases and J dropped 5 bases, with 17 bases sitting between them. This CDR3 has 13 residues. CDR3 coding DNA: TGTGCCATACAACCTTTAGGGGGTACTGAAGCTTTCTTT. It yields the protein CAIQPLGGTEAFF.

The rearrangement uses TRBV6-2 or TRBV6-3 and TRBJ2-7, with 8 bases lining up with TRBD2. Per germline, CDR1 MNHEY and CDR2 SVGEGT. V shed 4 bases and J 5 bases; nucleotides not matched to a gene: 7. The CDR3 has 14 amino acids. The CDR3 region has the DNA TGTGCCAGCAGTTTCGGGACTAGTCTCAACGAGCAGTACTTC. This encodes CASSFGTSLNEQYF.

This clone has just one count. V usage is TRBV7-2 and J usage is TRBJ1-1; possibly TRBD1 for D (6 bases). CDR1 SGHTA and CDR2 FQGNSA come from the germline V gene. The CDR3 loop spans 14 amino acids. The V gene lost 3 bases and the J gene lost 0 bases, with 8 bases spanning the gap. The CDR3 DNA is TGTGCCAGCAGCTTTAGGGGGATGAACACTGAAGCTTTCTTT. Residues: CASSFRGMNTEAFF.

The V call is TRBV6-2 or TRBV6-3, the J call TRBJ1-3, with D perhaps matching TRBD1 (5 bases). This CDR3 contains 15 residues. CDR1 MNHEY and CDR2 SVGEGT come from the germline V gene. V lost 2 bases and J lost 3, with 11 bases in between. The CDR3 here is CASSYRQGLGNTIYF. The DNA for the CDR3 is TGTGCCAGCAGTTACCGCCAGGGCCTTGGAAACACCATATATTTT.

This clone has a single count. This rearrangement joins TRBV7-8 to TRBJ2-5, with D possibly being TRBD1 (8 bases). CDR1 is SGHVS, CDR2 FQNEAQ, per germline. The CDR3 consists of 14 residues. V shed 3 bases and J shed 4 bases, with 12 bases lying between them. The CDR3: CASSFTGGGETQYF. The CDR3 coding sequence is TGTGCCAGCAGCTTCACAGGGGGGGGAGAGACCCAGTACTTC.

This chain connects TRBV5-6 to TRBJ1-2, with D possibly being TRBD1 (6 bases). Germline V gene lookup returns CDR1 SGHDT and CDR2 YYEEEE. V was trimmed by 2 bases and J by 3 bases, leaving 11 bases between them. The CDR3 contains 14 residues. The CDR3 sequence: CASSFPGGHYGYTF. In nucleotides, the CDR3 is TGTGCCAGCAGCTTTCCTGGGGGCCACTATGGCTACACCTTC. The entire variable domain, with the rest obtained from reference TRBV5-6 and TRBJ1-2, is as follows: DAGVTQSPTHLIKTRGQQVTLRCSPKSGHDTVSWYQQALGQGPQFIFQYYEEEERQRGNFPDRFSGHQFPNYSSELNVNALLLGDSALYLCASSFPGGHYGYTFGSGTRLTVV.

V gene TRBV5-6 combines with J gene TRBJ2-5; 8 nucleotides line up with TRBD1. Per the germline V gene, CDR1 is SGHDT and CDR2 is YYEEEE. This CDR3 is built from 16 residues. J lost 3 bases, V lost 0 bases, and 7 bases had no gene match. This CDR3 is CASSLALQGGEETQYF. The CDR3 nucleotides are TGTGCCAGCAGCTTGGCCTTACAGGGGGGAGAAGAGACCCAGTACTTC. The full variable domain, its missing parts supplied by reference TRBV5-6 and TRBJ2-5, is DAGVTQSPTHLIKTRGQQVTLRCSPKSGHDTVSWYQQALGQGPQFIFQYYEEEERQRGNFPDRFSGHQFPNYSSELNVNALLLGDSALYLCASSLALQGGEETQYFGPGTRLLVL.

The chain links TRBV19 to TRBJ1-4; 8 bases are a match to TRBD1. The trim removed 4 bases at V and 2 bases at J, leaving 3 bases unmatched. The CDR3 consists of 15 residues. Germline CDR1 is LNHDA and CDR2 is SQIVND (reference sequence). This CDR3 is CASSTQGGTNEKLFF. CDR3 in DNA: TGTGCCAGTAGTACACAGGGGGGCACTAATGAAAAACTGTTTTTT.

The chain is built from TRBV29-1 and TRBJ2-6; D is uncertain. V was trimmed by 4 bases and J by 1 base, leaving 5 bases between them. The V gene's germline CDR1 is SQVTM and CDR2 ANQGSEA. The CDR3 consists of 13 residues. CDR3 coding DNA: TGCAGCGTTGCGGAGTCTGGGGCCAACGTCCTGACTTTC. Translating gives CSVAESGANVLTF.

The chain has TRBV29-1 and TRBJ2-1, with D uncertain. Germline CDR1 SQVTM, CDR2 ANQGSEA. The V end was cut by 3 bases, the J end by 3 bases, with 3 bases between. The CDR3 has 11 amino acids. The CDR3 DNA reads TGCAGCGTTGATCTCTACAATGAGCAGTTCTTC. It yields the protein CSVDLYNEQFF.